Reported below is one T cell receptor (beta chain). The data were taken from a study of technical replicates of blood from several donors. This table comes from immunoSEQ multiplex PCR, and its TCRdb copy is limited to in-frame clones, with some not included. This table holds more than 80,000 clones, around 93% found once. V was clipped by 0 bases and J by 5 bases; unmatched bases: 7. This CDR3 region has 16 residues. Germline CDR1 is LGHNA and CDR2 is YNFKEQ. The receptor's source is a human donor in good health. Material: T cells isolated from PBMCs. The rearrangement uses TRBV4-2 and TRBJ2-7; 10 bases fit TRBD2. The CDR3 sequence is CASSQEAAGGTHEQYF. DNA of the CDR3: TGTGCCAGCAGCCAAGAAGCAGCGGGAGGGACTCACGAGCAGTACTTC.